These 27 T cell receptor beta chains came from one sample sequenced in a study of Tregs in tolerant kidney transplant recipients. Repertoires were generated with immunoSEQ multiplex PCR, while TCRdb's copy carries only in-frame clones and drops some. The sample records about 64,000 clones, around 98% being singletons. The sequencing here drew on Tregs from blood, taken before the transplant. The receptors come from a human donor who received a combined kidney and bone marrow transplant.

CDR3 DNA sequence: TGCGCCAGCAGCTTGGCCGGGACAGGGATCTCCTACGAGCAGTACTTC. Translating gives CASSLAGTGISYEQYF. This chain joins TRBV5-1 and TRBJ2-7; 9 nucleotides align to TRBD1. The ends lost 0 bases at V and 0 bases at J; junction bases unmatched: 4. The germline V gene has CDR1 SGHRS and CDR2 YFSETQ. The CDR3 runs to 16 residues.

V is TRBV6-6 and J is TRBJ2-1, with D possibly matching TRBD1 (5 bases). This CDR3 has 14 residues. Germline assignment: CDR1 MNHNY and CDR2 SVGAGI (reference sequence). Trimming shortened V by 4 bases and J by 3 bases, and 10 bases separated the two germline ends. CDR3 DNA: TGTGCCAGCAGTTGGGGTCAGGGCTACAATGAGCAGTTCTTC. The encoded protein is CASSWGQGYNEQFF.

The CDR3 protein is CAISGGTGTYGYTF. CDR3 DNA sequence: TGTGCCATCAGTGGCGGGACAGGCACTTATGGCTACACCTTC. This chain uses TRBV10-3 with TRBJ1-2; TRBD1 matches 8 bases. Germline V gene lookup returns CDR1 ENHRY and CDR2 SYGVKD. The junction had 6 bases not matched to a gene; V was cut back by 4 bases and J by 5 bases. CDR3 length: 14 amino acids.

The chain joins TRBV5-6 to TRBJ2-1; D not resolved. The CDR3 is 16 amino acids. Germline V gene lookup returns CDR1 SGHDT and CDR2 YYEEEE. Trimming left V 2 bases short and J 0 bases short, with 12 bases between. As DNA, the CDR3 is TGTGCCAGCAGCTTCCTTAGCTCCAGCTCCTACAATGAGCAGTTCTTC. Protein: CASSFLSSSSYNEQFF.

The V call is TRBV18, the J call TRBJ1-3; D remains ambiguous. The V end lost 3 bases, the J end lost 0 bases, and 9 bases lay between the germline ends. Per the germline V gene, CDR1 is KGHSH and CDR2 is LQKENI. The CDR3 is 15 residues long. This CDR3 reads CASSPGRISGNTIYF. The CDR3 DNA follows: TGTGCCAGCTCACCGGGCAGGATCTCTGGAAACACCATATATTTT.

The chain recombines TRBV13 with TRBJ2-1; TRBD2 matches 8 bases. The junction had 8 bases not matched to a gene; V was cut back by 0 bases and J by 1 base. Germline loops: CDR1 PRHDT, CDR2 FYEKMQ (reference sequence). The CDR3 spans 18 residues. CDR3 amino acids: CASSLGLRGGKSYNEQFF. As DNA, the CDR3 is TGTGCCAGCAGCTTAGGCCTTCGGGGGGGGAAGTCCTACAATGAGCAGTTCTTC. Variable domain in full (rest from reference TRBV13 and TRBJ2-1): AAGVIQSPRHLIKEKRETATLKCYPIPRHDTVYWYQQGPGQDPQFLISFYEKMQSDKGSIPDRFSAQQFSDYHSELNMSSLELGDSALYFCASSLGLRGGKSYNEQFFGPGTRLTVL.

The chain carries TRBV15 and TRBJ2-2; TRBD1 matches 9 bases. This CDR3 spans 16 amino acids. The germline gives CDR1 LNHNV, CDR2 YYDKDF (reference sequence). Trimming at V came to 1 base and at J to 5 bases, leaving 5 bases not matched to a gene. The CDR3 reads CATSRGGTGRTGELFF. The CDR3 DNA is TGTGCCACCAGCAGAGGGGGGACAGGGCGTACCGGGGAGCTGTTTTTT.

This clone was picked up one time. J is TRBJ1-4 and V is TRBV19; 7 nucleotides align to TRBD1. Germline-derived CDR1 and CDR2 are LNHDA and SQIVND (reference sequence). The length of the CDR3 is 14 residues. V shed 3 bases, J shed 5 bases, and the junction held 3 bases outside the gene matches. Here the CDR3 DNA reads TGTGCCAGTAGTATCCCGGGACAGAATGAAAAACTGTTTTTT. Its protein is CASSIPGQNEKLFF.

Turning to this clone: One end of the junction is discordant with germline, which a read error may explain. J is TRBJ1-2 and V is TRBV5-1; tentative D call: TRBD1 (6 bases). The CDR3 is 12 amino acids. The germline V gene has CDR1 SGHRS and CDR2 YFSETQ. The CDR3 spells CASSLITGGYTF. CDR3 nucleotides: TGCGCCAGCAGCTTGATCACTGGGGGCTATACCTTC.

The V gene is TRBV19, the J gene TRBJ2-7; TRBD2 agrees at 8 bases. The V gene's germline CDR1 is LNHDA and CDR2 SQIVND (reference sequence). This CDR3 contains 15 residues. Unmatched junction bases numbered 11, after V lost 7 bases and J lost 3 bases. The CDR3 sequence: CASTTTGTRLYEQYF. The DNA of the CDR3 is TGTGCCAGTACAACTACCGGGACTAGACTCTACGAGCAGTACTTC.

The genes are TRBV10-1 and TRBJ1-3; unclear D gene. Germline V gene lookup returns CDR1 WNHNN and CDR2 SYGVQD (reference sequence). V dropped 0 bases and J dropped 2 bases, with 5 bases sitting between them. The CDR3 sequence is 14 residues long. The chain's CDR3 is CASSESFTGNTIYF. As DNA, the CDR3 is TGCGCCAGCAGTGAGTCGTTTACTGGAAACACCATATATTTT.

Only one count was recorded for this clone. This rearrangement joins TRBV6-1 to TRBJ2-5; 9 positions agree with TRBD2. Germline V gene data show CDR1 as MNHNS and CDR2 as SASEGT. The CDR3 sequence is 15 residues long. V trimming: 2 bases; J trimming: 6 bases; junction bases outside the gene matches: 7. The CDR3 bases are TGTGCCAGCAGTGAAATCAGCGGGGGGTGGAAGACCCAGTACTTC. This translates into CASSEISGGWKTQYF.

This chain uses TRBV2 with TRBJ2-1, with 7 bases matching TRBD2. This CDR3 contains 14 residues. Germline CDR1 reads SNHLY; CDR2 reads FYNNEI. The junction had 5 bases not matched to a gene; V was cut back by 7 bases and J by 2 bases. The CDR3 coding sequence is TGTGCCAGCAATGGGCGGGGGACCTACAATGAGCAGTTCTTC. It specifies CASNGRGTYNEQFF.

The chain has TRBV6-1 and TRBJ2-5, with 7 positions matching TRBD1. This CDR3 comprises 15 residues. Looked up from germline, CDR1 is MNHNS and CDR2 is SASEGT. V shed 8 bases, J shed 2 bases, and the junction held 11 bases outside the gene matches. Here the CDR3 reads CASAVGGRGQETQYF. The CDR3 region has the DNA TGTGCCAGCGCTGTAGGGGGCAGGGGGCAAGAGACCCAGTACTTC.

The rearrangement uses TRBV4-2 and TRBJ2-5, with D possibly matching TRBD1 (6 bases). Germline CDR1 is LGHNA and CDR2 is YNFKEQ. The CDR3 is made up of 16 amino acids. V was pared by 1 base and J by 0 bases, with 12 bases between. CDR3 bases: TGTGCCAGCAGCCAAGTAGGTCGACAGGACCAAGAGACCCAGTACTTC. Translation gives CASSQVGRQDQETQYF.

This chain connects TRBV28 to TRBJ2-1, with D maybe TRBD2 (6 bases). Germline values: CDR1 MDHEN, CDR2 SYDVKM. This CDR3 is 15 amino acids long. V gave up 8 bases and J gave up 3 bases, with 17 bases separating them. The CDR3 DNA sequence: TGTGCCAGCGAGCTTTCACGGGGGAACTACAATGAGCAGTTCTTC. It specifies CASELSRGNYNEQFF.

The chain recombines TRBV9 with TRBJ2-2; D might be TRBD1 (5 bases). Trimming stripped 0 bases from V and 2 bases from J, with 8 bases between. The CDR3 has 15 residues. CDR1 and CDR2 (germline): SGDLS, YYNGEE. The CDR3 nucleotides read TGTGCCAGCAGCGTAGGGCAGGGAAACACCGGGGAGCTGTTTTTT. Its protein is CASSVGQGNTGELFF.

In its sample, this clone was seen once. V usage is TRBV10-3 and J usage is TRBJ1-5; D is perhaps TRBD1 (5 bases). CDR1 is ENHRY and CDR2 is SYGVKD in the germline V gene. This CDR3 has 13 residues. V dropped 10 bases and J dropped 5 bases, with 15 bases sitting between them. The CDR3 sequence is CASNQGGHQPQHF. CDR3 DNA sequence: TGTGCCAGCAACCAGGGTGGGCATCAGCCCCAGCATTTT.

The rearrangement joins TRBV5-1 to TRBJ2-2; a possible D gene is TRBD1 (6 bases). The CDR3 consists of 16 residues. Trimming stripped 1 base from V and 4 bases from J, with 14 bases between. CDR1 and CDR2 from the germline V gene are SGHRS and YFSETQ. CDR3 sequence: CASSLRQGLGTGELFF. CDR3 bases: TGCGCCAGCAGCTTGAGGCAGGGGTTAGGCACCGGGGAGCTGTTTTTT. Full variable domain (rest looked up from reference TRBV5-1 and TRBJ2-2): KAGVTQTPRYLIKTRGQQVTLSCSPISGHRSVSWYQQTPGQGLQFLFEYFSETQRNKGNFPGRFSGRQFSNSRSEMNVSTLELGDSALYLCASSLRQGLGTGELFFGEGSRLTVL.

The chain links TRBV10-3 to TRBJ2-7, with 8 nucleotides matching TRBD1. The V and J ends lost 3 bases and 2 bases, in that order; junction bases with no gene match: 12. The CDR3 covers 17 residues. CDR1 is ENHRY, CDR2 SYGVKD, per germline. CDR3 DNA: TGTGCCATCAGTGAAGCCGGACAGGGCCTAGGGACCTACGAGCAGTACTTC. Protein: CAISEAGQGLGTYEQYF.

The rearrangement links TRBV7-2 to TRBJ1-1, with D perhaps TRBD1 (6 bases). V lost 0 bases and J lost 5, with 13 bases in between. Germline values: CDR1 SGHTA, CDR2 FQGNSA. The CDR3 totals 15 residues. CDR3 sequence: CASSLATGIRTEAFF. As DNA, the CDR3 is TGTGCCAGCAGCTTAGCTACAGGGATTCGGACTGAAGCTTTCTTT. Filled out from reference TRBV7-2 and TRBJ1-1, the complete variable domain reads GAGVSQSPSNKVTEKGKDVELRCDPISGHTALYWYRQSLGQGLEFLIYFQGNSAPDKSGLPSDRFSAERTGGSVSTLTIQRTQQEDSAVYLCASSLATGIRTEAFFGQGTRLTVV.

V gene TRBV6-6 combines with J gene TRBJ1-5; D is perhaps TRBD1 (5 bases). CDR3 length equals 15 residues. Trimming took 6 bases from V and 5 from J, leaving 17 bases between them. Germline V gene data show CDR1 as MNHNY and CDR2 as SVGAGI (reference sequence). CDR3 in DNA: TGTGCCAGCAGCCCTCCGACAGAAAGGGATCAGCCCCAGCATTTT. Amino acids: CASSPPTERDQPQHF.

The rearrangement joins TRBV19 to TRBJ2-4; TRBD2 is a possible D gene (7 bases). The CDR3 length is 13 residues. Per the germline V gene, CDR1 is LNHDA and CDR2 is SQIVND (reference sequence). V shed 8 bases and J shed 2 bases, with 10 bases lying between them. The CDR3 loop is CASGGGPKNIQYF. CDR3 DNA sequence: TGTGCCAGTGGGGGGGGCCCCAAAAACATTCAGTACTTC.

The CDR3 sequence: CASSLAVGRATEAFF. CDR3 nucleotide sequence: TGTGCCAGCAGCTTAGCGGTGGGCCGTGCCACTGAAGCTTTCTTT. The chain uses TRBV11-3 and TRBJ1-1; D is unresolved. V was pared by 1 base and J by 4 bases, with 13 bases between. Per germline, CDR1 SGHNT and CDR2 YENEEA. CDR3 length equals 15 residues.

The chain uses TRBV6-6 and TRBJ1-2; D is perhaps TRBD1 (5 bases). CDR1 is MNHNY and CDR2 is SVGAGI in the germline V gene (reference sequence). The CDR3 totals 14 residues. The V and J ends lost 5 bases and 0 bases respectively, with 10 bases between them. In DNA, the CDR3 is TGTGCCAGCAGTCCTTCAGGGCCTAACTATGGCTACACCTTC. This encodes CASSPSGPNYGYTF.

A word on this clone: This CDR3 is also generated by other DNA sequences in the sample. Here the CDR3 reads CASSLGTTETQYF. CDR3 nucleotides: TGCGCCAGCAGCCTCGGGACAACCGAGACCCAGTACTTC. The J gene is TRBJ2-5, the V gene TRBV5-1; possible D gene TRBD1, 6 bases. V was clipped by 4 bases and J by 5 bases, with 12 bases between them. There are 13 residues in the CDR3. CDR1 and CDR2 from the germline V gene are SGHRS and YFSETQ.

V is TRBV29-1 and J is TRBJ2-5; D perhaps matches TRBD2 (6 bases). V was shortened by 4 bases and J by 7 bases, with 13 bases between the two germline ends. The germline CDR1 and CDR2 sequences are SQVTM and ANQGSEA. The CDR3 consists of 12 residues. The CDR3 spells CSVAARGGTQYF. In DNA, the CDR3 is TGCAGCGTTGCAGCGAGGGGAGGGACCCAGTACTTC.